A single sample is the source of the 30 T cell receptor beta chains below, sequenced in a study of T cell repertoires in ileal Crohn's disease. Assay: immunoSEQ multiplex PCR; the TCRdb copy retains only in-frame clones and omits some. The table has over 10,000 clones, over 60% seen once. Noted time point: neoterminal ileum biopsy at postoperative endoscopy, about 6 months after surgery. Sequenced material: ileal tissue. These receptors all come from an adult with Crohn's disease.

V usage is TRBV19 and J usage is TRBJ2-7, with D uncertain. V was clipped by 1 base and J by 0 bases, with 7 bases between them. The CDR3 spans 14 residues. The germline V gene has CDR1 LNHDA and CDR2 SQIVND (reference sequence). The CDR3 loop reads CASSIGHVSYEQYF. The DNA for the CDR3 is TGTGCCAGTAGTATAGGACACGTCTCCTACGAGCAGTACTTC.

This rearrangement joins TRBV7-3 to TRBJ2-1; the match to TRBD2 covers 9 bases. The CDR3 runs to 15 residues. CDR1 is SGHTA, CDR2 FQGTGA, per germline. Germline trimming cut 4 bases from V and 1 base from J; bases unmatched to any gene: 2. CDR3 protein: CASSSSGRSYNEQFF. DNA for the CDR3: TGTGCCAGCAGCTCCAGCGGGAGGTCCTACAATGAGCAGTTCTTC.

By sample fraction, this clone is medium-sized. A read error is possible here, since a much larger clone lies one base away. The sample holds other DNA sequences that translate to the same CDR3. The rearrangement joins TRBV27 to TRBJ2-2; TRBD2 aligns across 11 bases. This CDR3 region has 17 residues. V dropped 0 bases and J dropped 4; count of bases not matched to a gene: 4. Germline V gene sequence: CDR1 MNHEY, CDR2 SMNVEV (reference sequence). CDR3 nucleotides: TGTGCCAGCAGTTTATCTAGCGGGGGGGTGGGCACCGGGGAGCTGTTTTTT. Its translation is CASSLSSGGVGTGELFF.

The chain has TRBV5-1 and TRBJ2-3; unclear D gene. V was cut by 0 bases and J by 2 bases, with 13 bases left in between. This CDR3 spans 16 amino acids. The germline V gene has CDR1 SGHRS and CDR2 YFSETQ. The CDR3 here is CASSLEGFPPTDTQYF. The CDR3 bases are TGCGCCAGCAGCTTGGAAGGTTTTCCACCCACAGATACGCAGTATTTT.

This clone was counted only a few times. The CDR3 protein is CASSPGQGINSGHGYTF. The CDR3 nucleotides read TGTGCCAGCAGCCCGGGACAGGGTATAAACTCAGGCCATGGCTACACCTTC. This sequence joins TRBV5-4 and TRBJ1-2, with 9 nucleotides matching TRBD1. The V gene end was trimmed by 4 bases and the J gene end by 6 bases; junction bases not matched to a gene: 16. Germline-derived CDR1 and CDR2 are SGHNT and YYREEE (reference sequence). The CDR3 runs 17 residues.

This chain connects TRBV5-4 to TRBJ2-3, with TRBD2 identical over 9 bases. CDR3 length equals 20 residues. Trimming at V came to 0 bases and at J to 9 bases, leaving 23 bases not matched to a gene. The germline gives CDR1 SGHNT, CDR2 YYREEE (reference sequence). The CDR3 coding sequence is TGTGCCAGCAGCTTGGGCGGACTAGCGAGCCCCTCCGGAGTAAAATGGACGCAGTATTTT. As protein: CASSLGGLASPSGVKWTQYF.

The chain joins TRBV25-1 to TRBJ2-3; possibly TRBD2 for D (5 bases). V shed 5 bases and J shed 1 base, with 16 bases lying between them. Germline V lookup: CDR1 MGHDK, CDR2 SYGVNS. The CDR3 sequence is 16 residues long. The CDR3 sequence is CASSFQSGGGTDTQYF. In DNA form, the CDR3 reads TGTGCCAGCAGTTTTCAGAGCGGTGGCGGCACAGATACGCAGTATTTT. Supplemented by reference TRBV25-1 and TRBJ2-3, the full variable domain reads EADIYQTPRYLVIGTGKKITLECSQTMGHDKMYWYQQDPGMELHLIHYSYGVNSTEKGDLSSESTVSRIRTEHFPLTLESARPSHTSQYLCASSFQSGGGTDTQYFGPGTRLTVL.

The V and J genes are TRBV6-4 and TRBJ2-1, with D possibly matching TRBD1 (5 bases). Germline values: CDR1 MRHNA, CDR2 SNTAGT. CDR3 length: 13 residues. The ends were cut back, 5 bases at V and 9 bases at J, with 14 bases in the middle. CDR3: CASSTNRWGEQFF. The CDR3 coding sequence is TGTGCCAGCAGTACAAACAGGTGGGGTGAGCAGTTCTTC.

This chain links TRBV5-6 with TRBJ1-1; D gene ambiguous. V was pared by 2 bases and J by 0 bases, with 11 bases between. This CDR3 is 15 amino acids long. CDR1 is SGHDT, CDR2 YYEEEE, per germline. The CDR3 region is CASSFIRGMNTEAFF. CDR3 nucleotides: TGTGCCAGCAGCTTTATACGAGGAATGAACACTGAAGCTTTCTTT.

V gene TRBV28 combines with J gene TRBJ1-5; perhaps TRBD1 as D (6 bases). CDR3 length: 16 residues. Germline loops: CDR1 MDHEN, CDR2 SYDVKM. Deletions cut 6 bases from V and 0 bases from J, with 15 bases between. CDR3 amino acids: CASSPLGQSSNQPQHF. Written as DNA, the CDR3 is TGTGCCAGCAGCCCTCTCGGACAGAGTAGCAATCAGCCCCAGCATTTT.

The rearrangement uses TRBV12-5 and TRBJ1-5; 8 bases are shared with TRBD1. Trimming cost V 6 bases and J 6 bases; bases outside gene matches: 10. CDR3 size: 15 residues. Germline V gives CDR1 LGHNT, CDR2 FRNRAP. For the CDR3, the DNA is TGTGCTAGTGGGGTGGGACAGGCCGGCGGTCAGCCCCAGCATTTT. This gives the protein CASGVGQAGGQPQHF.

The chain couples TRBV7-8 to TRBJ1-4; TRBD1 is a possible D gene (5 bases). Germline-derived CDR1 and CDR2 are SGHVS and FQNEAQ. The CDR3 spans 17 residues. The V gene lost 1 base and the J gene lost 7 bases, with 19 bases spanning the gap. The CDR3 spells CASSLGWSAGRGEKLFF. CDR3 bases: TGTGCCAGCAGCTTAGGATGGTCCGCAGGGCGCGGTGAAAAACTGTTTTTT.

This rearrangement joins TRBV30 to TRBJ2-5, with TRBD1 matching over 10 bases. The DNA matches TRBJ2-7 better at its end, which makes the J call doubtful. The CDR3 runs 13 residues. Germline V gene sequence: CDR1 GTSNPN, CDR2 SVGIG (reference sequence). CDR3 coding DNA: TGTGCCTGGTCCCCGACAGGGGGCCACGAGCAGTACTTC. As protein: CAWSPTGGHEQYF.

CDR3 DNA sequence: TGTGCCAGCAGCTTAGCTAAGACTAGCGGGTTGGTGTATTTT. It is translated as CASSLAKTSGLVYF. The rearrangement joins TRBV7-9 to TRBJ2-3; 10 bases align to TRBD2. CDR1 and CDR2 from the germline V gene are SEHNR and FQNEAQ (reference sequence). The CDR3 extends over 14 amino acids. Germline trimming cut 0 bases from V and 14 bases from J; bases unmatched to any gene: 8.

In its sample, this clone was seen a few times. The rearrangement uses TRBV27 and TRBJ2-7; D is perhaps TRBD1 or TRBD2 (6 bases each). This CDR3 has 14 amino acids. CDR1 MNHEY and CDR2 SMNVEV come from the germline V gene (reference sequence). Trimming removed 4 bases from V and 5 bases from J, with 15 bases in between. DNA of the CDR3: TGTGCCAGCAGTTACTCGATAGGGGGGAACGAGCAGTACTTC. Translated: CASSYSIGGNEQYF.

The chain is built from TRBV19 and TRBJ1-2; D is perhaps TRBD1 (5 bases). Germline CDR1 reads LNHDA; CDR2 reads SQIVND (reference sequence). The CDR3 is 14 amino acids. Trimming shortened V by 4 bases and J by 6 bases, and 15 bases separated the two germline ends. The DNA for the CDR3 is TGTGCCAGTAGTACCGTTGAGGGGCGCGATGGCTACACCTTC. It encodes CASSTVEGRDGYTF.

This sequence joins TRBV15 and TRBJ1-1; tentative D call: TRBD1 (5 bases). The length of the CDR3 is 14 residues. Germline V gene data show CDR1 as LNHNV and CDR2 as YYDKDF (reference sequence). The germline V and J ends were trimmed by 1 base and 10 bases, with 16 bases remaining between them. The CDR3 is CATSRGGLSRGAFF. The CDR3 region has the DNA TGTGCCACCAGCAGAGGGGGCCTCAGTCGCGGAGCTTTCTTT.

The chain combines TRBV5-1 with TRBJ1-1; D is unresolved. In germline, CDR1 is SGHRS, CDR2 YFSETQ. This CDR3 is built from 13 residues. V was pared by 4 bases and J by 4 bases, with 11 bases between. The CDR3 is CASSRSLLTEAFF. Here the CDR3 DNA reads TGCGCCAGCAGCCGATCACTCCTCACTGAAGCTTTCTTT.

The chain carries TRBV7-8 and TRBJ2-7; 8 bases are a match to TRBD1. CDR3 length equals 14 residues. Germline lookup yields CDR1 SGHVS and CDR2 FQNEAQ. V dropped 2 bases and J dropped 5; count of bases not matched to a gene: 5. DNA for the CDR3: TGTGCCAGCAGCTTAACCCAGGGGGCGGACGAGCAGTACTTC. This translates into CASSLTQGADEQYF.

The chain is built from TRBV5-6 and TRBJ2-7; TRBD1 aligns across 8 bases. Trimming at V came to 3 bases and at J to 6 bases, leaving 11 bases not matched to a gene. The germline V gene has CDR1 SGHDT and CDR2 YYEEEE. The CDR3 is made up of 15 amino acids. CDR3 in DNA: TGTGCCAGCAGCTCCCTCAACAGGGGGAGGACCGAGCAGTACTTC. This codes for CASSSLNRGRTEQYF.

The DNA of the CDR3 is TGTGCCAGCAGCCTCTACAGGGAAGCCAAAAACATTCAGTACTTC. Translated, it gives CASSLYREAKNIQYF. This chain joins TRBV11-2 and TRBJ2-4; D is perhaps TRBD1 (6 bases). There are 15 residues in the CDR3. V gave up 5 bases and J gave up 0 bases, with 11 bases separating them. Germline CDR1 and CDR2: SGHAT and FQNNGV.

The chain recombines TRBV29-1 with TRBJ2-1; 10 bases match TRBD2. Germline V gene data show CDR1 as SQVTM and CDR2 as ANQGSEA. This CDR3 comprises 14 residues. J lost 12 bases, V lost 6 bases, and 14 bases had no gene match. CDR3 residues: CSVALAGAKRGQFF. DNA for the CDR3: TGCAGCGTAGCCCTAGCGGGGGCCAAACGGGGGCAGTTCTTC.

The chain carries TRBV5-8 and TRBJ1-2; D is uncertain. The CDR3 extends over 15 amino acids. V was clipped by 5 bases and J by 4 bases, with 18 bases between them. The germline V gene has CDR1 SGHTS and CDR2 YDEGEE. The CDR3 DNA follows: TGTGCCAGCAGTTCCGGGGTGGTATGGACCTATGGCTACACCTTC. Amino acids: CASSSGVVWTYGYTF. The full variable domain, in which reference TRBV5-8 and TRBJ1-2 provide the parts outside the CDR3, is EAGVTQSPTHLIKTRGQQATLRCSPISGHTSVYWYQQALGLGLQFLLWYDEGEERNRGNFPPRFSGRQFPNYSSELNVNALELEDSALYLCASSSGVVWTYGYTFGSGTRLTVV.

The chain carries TRBV18 and TRBJ2-7, with 7 nucleotides matching TRBD1. CDR1 is KGHSH, CDR2 LQKENI, per germline. The ends lost 2 bases at V and 3 bases at J; junction bases unmatched: 4. The CDR3 runs 14 residues. Here the CDR3 reads CASSPGAGGYEQYF. The CDR3 bases are TGTGCCAGCTCACCAGGGGCAGGGGGCTACGAGCAGTACTTC. Filled out from reference TRBV18 and TRBJ2-7, the complete variable domain reads NAGVMQNPRHLVRRRGQEARLRCSPMKGHSHVYWYRQLPEEGLKFMVYLQKENIIDESGMPKERFSAEFPKEGPSILRIQQVVRGDSAAYFCASSPGAGGYEQYFGPGTRLTVT.

The J gene is TRBJ1-2, the V gene TRBV7-2; 10 bases agree with TRBD1. The CDR3 consists of 15 residues. V lost 3 bases, J lost 4 bases, and 5 bases stayed unmatched. Germline V CDR1 and CDR2: SGHTA, FQGNSA. CDR3 residues: CASSLTGGAGYGYTF. The DNA for the CDR3 is TGTGCCAGCAGCTTGACAGGGGGCGCGGGCTATGGCTACACCTTC. The complete variable domain, with remaining parts taken from reference TRBV7-2 and TRBJ1-2, reads GAGVSQSPSNKVTEKGKDVELRCDPISGHTALYWYRQSLGQGLEFLIYFQGNSAPDKSGLPSDRFSAERTGGSVSTLTIQRTQQEDSAVYLCASSLTGGAGYGYTFGSGTRLTVV.

A few counts support this clone. This chain uses TRBV28 with TRBJ1-1; 10 bases are a match to TRBD1. This CDR3 has 16 amino acids. Germline loops: CDR1 MDHEN, CDR2 SYDVKM. V lost 6 bases, J lost 3 bases, and 10 bases stayed unmatched. CDR3 region: CASSPGQGRQYTEAFF. CDR3 DNA sequence: TGTGCCAGCAGCCCGGGACAGGGGAGGCAGTACACTGAAGCTTTCTTT.

The rearrangement joins TRBV7-2 to TRBJ2-7, with 8 bases aligning to TRBD1. Germline-derived CDR1 and CDR2 are SGHTA and FQGNSA. The V gene end was trimmed by 5 bases and the J gene end by 9 bases; junction bases not matched to a gene: 12. CDR3 length: 14 amino acids. DNA of the CDR3: TGTGCCAGCAGCAGGACAGGGCCCGAGGGTCGGCAGTACTTC. It specifies CASSRTGPEGRQYF. Variable domain in full (rest from reference TRBV7-2 and TRBJ2-7): GAGVSQSPSNKVTEKGKDVELRCDPISGHTALYWYRQSLGQGLEFLIYFQGNSAPDKSGLPSDRFSAERTGGSVSTLTIQRTQQEDSAVYLCASSRTGPEGRQYFGPGTRLTVT.

V gene TRBV7-2 combines with J gene TRBJ2-7, with D possibly being TRBD2 (6 bases). V was pared by 2 bases and J by 3 bases, with 14 bases between. The CDR3 extends over 15 amino acids. The germline CDR1 and CDR2 sequences are SGHTA and FQGNSA. CDR3 loop: CASSLSTGDGYEQYF. In DNA, the CDR3 is TGTGCCAGCAGCTTAAGTACGGGGGATGGCTACGAGCAGTACTTC.

The CDR3 nucleotides read TGTGCCAGCAGTTTGAGGGGTGGCGGCAATCAGCCCCAGCATTTT. Amino acids: CASSLRGGGNQPQHF. The genes are TRBV27 and TRBJ1-5; D is possibly TRBD1 (5 bases). Trimming shortened V by 3 bases and J by 2 bases, and 11 bases separated the two germline ends. This CDR3 region has 15 residues. Germline assignment: CDR1 MNHEY and CDR2 SMNVEV (reference sequence).

The chain employs TRBV6-6 and TRBJ1-2; no reliable D call. Per the germline V gene, CDR1 is MNHNY and CDR2 is SVGAGI (reference sequence). The CDR3 runs 15 residues. V gave up 4 bases and J gave up 4 bases, with 16 bases separating them. CDR3: CASSWSQEPGYGYTF. The CDR3 DNA reads TGTGCCAGCAGTTGGTCCCAGGAACCTGGCTATGGCTACACCTTC.